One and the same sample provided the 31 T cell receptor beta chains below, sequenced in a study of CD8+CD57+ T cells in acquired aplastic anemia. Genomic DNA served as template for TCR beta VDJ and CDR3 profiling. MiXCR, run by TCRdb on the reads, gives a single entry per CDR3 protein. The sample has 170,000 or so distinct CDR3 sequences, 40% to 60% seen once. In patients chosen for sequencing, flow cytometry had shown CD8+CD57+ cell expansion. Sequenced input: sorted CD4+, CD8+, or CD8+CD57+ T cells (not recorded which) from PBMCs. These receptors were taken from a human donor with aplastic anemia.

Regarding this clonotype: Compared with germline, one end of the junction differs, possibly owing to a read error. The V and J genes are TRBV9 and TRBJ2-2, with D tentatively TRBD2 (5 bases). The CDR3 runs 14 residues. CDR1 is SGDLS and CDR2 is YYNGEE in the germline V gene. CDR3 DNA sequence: TGTGCCAGCAGCCTAGGATCATTAACCGGGGAGCGGTTTTTT. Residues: CASSLGSLTGERFF.

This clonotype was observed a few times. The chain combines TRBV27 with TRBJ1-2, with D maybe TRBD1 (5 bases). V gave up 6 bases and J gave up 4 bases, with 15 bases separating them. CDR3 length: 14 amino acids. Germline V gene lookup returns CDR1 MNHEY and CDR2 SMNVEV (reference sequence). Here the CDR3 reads CASSPRGVPYGYTF. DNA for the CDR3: TGTGCCAGCAGCCCCCGAGGGGTTCCCTATGGCTACACCTTC.

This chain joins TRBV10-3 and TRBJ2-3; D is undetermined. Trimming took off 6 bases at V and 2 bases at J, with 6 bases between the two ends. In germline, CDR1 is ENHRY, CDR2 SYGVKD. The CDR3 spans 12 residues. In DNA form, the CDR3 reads TGTGCCATCAGGGAAAACACAGATACGCAGTATTTT. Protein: CAIRENTDTQYF.

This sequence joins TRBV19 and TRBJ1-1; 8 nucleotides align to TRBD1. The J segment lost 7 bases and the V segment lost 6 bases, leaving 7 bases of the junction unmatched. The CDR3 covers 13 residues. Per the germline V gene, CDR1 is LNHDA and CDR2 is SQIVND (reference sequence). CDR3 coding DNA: TGTGCCAGTAGGGGGACAGGACGAGGTGAAGCTTTCTTT. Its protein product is CASRGTGRGEAFF.

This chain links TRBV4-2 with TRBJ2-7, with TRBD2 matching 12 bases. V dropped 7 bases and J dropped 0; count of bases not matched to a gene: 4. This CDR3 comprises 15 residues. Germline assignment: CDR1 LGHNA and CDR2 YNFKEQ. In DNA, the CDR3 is TGTGCCAGCACTCGGACTAGCGGGACCTCCTACGAGCAGTACTTC. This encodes CASTRTSGTSYEQYF.

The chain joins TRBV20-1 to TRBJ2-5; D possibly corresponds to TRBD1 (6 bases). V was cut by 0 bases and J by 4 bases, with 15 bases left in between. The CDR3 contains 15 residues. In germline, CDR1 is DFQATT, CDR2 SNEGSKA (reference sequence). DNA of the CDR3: TGCAGTGCTAGAGATTATCGACAGGTGGGAGAGACCCAGTACTTC. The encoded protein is CSARDYRQVGETQYF.

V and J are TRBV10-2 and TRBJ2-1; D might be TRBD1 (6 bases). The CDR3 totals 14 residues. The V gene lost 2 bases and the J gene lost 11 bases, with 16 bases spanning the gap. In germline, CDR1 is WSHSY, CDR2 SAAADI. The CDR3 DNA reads TGCGCCAGCAGTGAGGGTGGGGGCCCTTACCAGCAGTTCTTC. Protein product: CASSEGGGPYQQFF.

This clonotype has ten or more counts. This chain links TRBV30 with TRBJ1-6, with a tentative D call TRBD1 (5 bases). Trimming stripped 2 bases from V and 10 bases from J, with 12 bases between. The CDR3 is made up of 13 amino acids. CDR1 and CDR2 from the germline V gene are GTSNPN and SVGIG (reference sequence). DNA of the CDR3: TGTGCCTGGAGTTCGGGGGAAGGCTCACCCCTCCACTTT. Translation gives CAWSSGEGSPLHF.

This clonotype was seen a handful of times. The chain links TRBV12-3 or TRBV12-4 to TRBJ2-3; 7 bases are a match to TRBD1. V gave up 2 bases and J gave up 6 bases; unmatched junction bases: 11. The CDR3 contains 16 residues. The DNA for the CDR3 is TGTGCCAGCAGTTTACGGGACAGTCCCCATTCCGATACGCAGTATTTT. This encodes CASSLRDSPHSDTQYF.

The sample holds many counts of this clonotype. This CDR3 is CASSQSSGVQETQYF. CDR3 in DNA: TGTGCCAGCAGCCAATCTTCAGGGGTACAAGAGACCCAGTACTTC. The chain links TRBV5-4 to TRBJ2-5; possible D gene TRBD1, 6 bases. V was trimmed by 4 bases and J by 2 bases, leaving 15 bases between them. This CDR3 has 15 residues. Germline CDR1 and CDR2: SGHNT and YYREEE (reference sequence).

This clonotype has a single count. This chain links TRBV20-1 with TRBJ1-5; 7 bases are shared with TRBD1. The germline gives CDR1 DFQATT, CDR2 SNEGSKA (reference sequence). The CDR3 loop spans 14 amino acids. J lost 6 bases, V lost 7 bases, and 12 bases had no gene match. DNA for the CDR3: TGCAGTGTTAGGACAGGACCCGGGAGTCAGCCCCAGCATTTT. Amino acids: CSVRTGPGSQPQHF.

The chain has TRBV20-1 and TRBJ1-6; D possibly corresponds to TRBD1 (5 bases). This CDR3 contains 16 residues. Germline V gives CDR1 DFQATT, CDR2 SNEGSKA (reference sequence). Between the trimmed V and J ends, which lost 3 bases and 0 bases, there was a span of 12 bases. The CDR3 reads CSARGGASSYNSPLHF. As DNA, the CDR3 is TGCAGTGCTAGGGGAGGGGCCAGCTCCTATAATTCACCCCTCCACTTT.

CDR3 in DNA: TGCAGTGCCCACCAAGCCGGGACTAGTGTCTACGAGCAGTACTTC. Amino acid sequence: CSAHQAGTSVYEQYF. This chain connects TRBV20-1 to TRBJ2-7, with 8 bases that match TRBD2. V trimming: 6 bases; J trimming: 3 bases; junction bases outside the gene matches: 13. This CDR3 comprises 15 residues. Germline V lookup: CDR1 DFQATT, CDR2 SNEGSKA (reference sequence).

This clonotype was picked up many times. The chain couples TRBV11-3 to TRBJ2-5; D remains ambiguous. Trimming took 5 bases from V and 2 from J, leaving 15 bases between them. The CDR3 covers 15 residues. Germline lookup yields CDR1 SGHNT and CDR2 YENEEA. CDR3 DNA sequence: TGTGCCAGCAGCCCCTCAGGACGGAAGCAAGAGACCCAGTACTTC. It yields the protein CASSPSGRKQETQYF.

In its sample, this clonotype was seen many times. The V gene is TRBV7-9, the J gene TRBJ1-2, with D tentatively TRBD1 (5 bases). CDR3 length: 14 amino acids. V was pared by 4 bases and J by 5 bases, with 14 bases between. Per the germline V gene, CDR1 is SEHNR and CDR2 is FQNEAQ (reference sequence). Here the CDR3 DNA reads TGTGCCAGCAGCTCCCAAACGGGGGGGTATGGCTACACCTTC. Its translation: CASSSQTGGYGYTF.

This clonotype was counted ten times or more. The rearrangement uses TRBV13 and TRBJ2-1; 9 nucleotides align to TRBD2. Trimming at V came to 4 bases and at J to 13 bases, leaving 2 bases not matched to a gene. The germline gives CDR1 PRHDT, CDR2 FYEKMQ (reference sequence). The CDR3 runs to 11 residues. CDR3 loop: CASSYSGSQFF. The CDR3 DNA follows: TGTGCCAGCAGCTATAGCGGGAGTCAGTTCTTC.

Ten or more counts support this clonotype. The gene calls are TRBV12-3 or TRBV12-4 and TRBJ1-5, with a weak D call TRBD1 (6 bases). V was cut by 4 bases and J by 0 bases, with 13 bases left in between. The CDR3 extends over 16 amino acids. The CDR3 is CASSSGQWGSNQPQHF. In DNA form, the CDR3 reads TGTGCCAGCAGTTCTGGACAGTGGGGTAGCAATCAGCCCCAGCATTTT.

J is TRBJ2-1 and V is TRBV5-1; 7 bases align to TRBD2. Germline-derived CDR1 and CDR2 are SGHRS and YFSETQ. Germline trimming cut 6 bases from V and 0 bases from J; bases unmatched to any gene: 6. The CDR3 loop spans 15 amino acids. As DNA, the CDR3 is TGCGCCAGCACCGAAAGCGGGAACTCCTACAATGAGCAGTTCTTC. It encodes CASTESGNSYNEQFF.

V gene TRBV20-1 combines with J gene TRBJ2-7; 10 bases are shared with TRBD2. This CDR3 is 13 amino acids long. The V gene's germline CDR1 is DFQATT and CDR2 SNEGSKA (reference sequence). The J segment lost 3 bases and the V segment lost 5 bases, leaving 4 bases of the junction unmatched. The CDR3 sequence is CSAPGLADYEQYF. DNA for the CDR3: TGCAGTGCTCCAGGACTAGCGGACTACGAGCAGTACTTC.

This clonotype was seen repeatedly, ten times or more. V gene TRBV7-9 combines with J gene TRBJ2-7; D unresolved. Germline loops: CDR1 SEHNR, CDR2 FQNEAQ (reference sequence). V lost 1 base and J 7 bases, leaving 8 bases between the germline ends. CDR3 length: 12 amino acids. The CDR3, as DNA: TGTGCCAGCAGCTTAGGGACCGGGGAGCAGTACTTC. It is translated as CASSLGTGEQYF.

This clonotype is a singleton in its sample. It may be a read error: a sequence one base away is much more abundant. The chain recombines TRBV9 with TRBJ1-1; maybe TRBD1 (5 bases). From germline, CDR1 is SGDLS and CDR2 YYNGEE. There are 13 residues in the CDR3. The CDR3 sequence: CANSESGGTEAFF. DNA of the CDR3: TGTGCCAACAGCGAGTCGGGGGGCACTGAAGCTTTCTTT.

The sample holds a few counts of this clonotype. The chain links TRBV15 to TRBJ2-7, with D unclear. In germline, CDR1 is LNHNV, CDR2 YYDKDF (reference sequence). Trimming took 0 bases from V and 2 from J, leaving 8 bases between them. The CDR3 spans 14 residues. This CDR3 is CATSRDPRPYEQYF. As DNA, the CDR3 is TGTGCCACCAGCAGAGATCCGAGGCCCTACGAGCAGTACTTC.

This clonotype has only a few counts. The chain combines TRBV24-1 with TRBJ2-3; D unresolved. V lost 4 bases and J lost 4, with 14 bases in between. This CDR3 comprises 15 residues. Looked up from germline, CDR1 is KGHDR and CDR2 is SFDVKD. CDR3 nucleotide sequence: TGTGCCACCAGTGAAGGACGGGCTAGTTCAGATACGCAGTATTTT. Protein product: CATSEGRASSDTQYF.

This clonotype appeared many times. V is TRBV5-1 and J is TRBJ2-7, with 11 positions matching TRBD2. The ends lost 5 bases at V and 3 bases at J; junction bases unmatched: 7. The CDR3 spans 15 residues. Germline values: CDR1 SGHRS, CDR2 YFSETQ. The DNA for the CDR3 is TGCGCCAGCAGGTGGACTAGCGGGCCTTTCTACGAGCAGTACTTC. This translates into CASRWTSGPFYEQYF.

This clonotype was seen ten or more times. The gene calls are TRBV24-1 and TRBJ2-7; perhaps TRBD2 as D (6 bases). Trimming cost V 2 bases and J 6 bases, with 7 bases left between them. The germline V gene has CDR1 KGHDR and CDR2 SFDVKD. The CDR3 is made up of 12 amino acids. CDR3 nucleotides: TGTGCCACCAGTGATTACGGGGGCGAGCAGTACTTC. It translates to CATSDYGGEQYF.

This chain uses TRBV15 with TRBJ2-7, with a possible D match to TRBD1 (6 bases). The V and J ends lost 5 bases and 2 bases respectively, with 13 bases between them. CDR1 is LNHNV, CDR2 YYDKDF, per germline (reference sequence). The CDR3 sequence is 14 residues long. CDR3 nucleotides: TGTGCCACCAGCGTCCAACAGGGCCCCTACGAGCAGTACTTC. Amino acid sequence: CATSVQQGPYEQYF.

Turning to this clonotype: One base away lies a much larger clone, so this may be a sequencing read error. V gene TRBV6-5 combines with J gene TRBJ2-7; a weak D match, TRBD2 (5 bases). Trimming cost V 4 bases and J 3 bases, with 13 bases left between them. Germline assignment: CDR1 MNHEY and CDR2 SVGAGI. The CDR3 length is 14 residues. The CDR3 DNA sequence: TGTGCCAGCAGTTGGTTGGGGAGTAGCTACGAGCAGTACTTC. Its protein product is CASSWLGSSYEQYF.

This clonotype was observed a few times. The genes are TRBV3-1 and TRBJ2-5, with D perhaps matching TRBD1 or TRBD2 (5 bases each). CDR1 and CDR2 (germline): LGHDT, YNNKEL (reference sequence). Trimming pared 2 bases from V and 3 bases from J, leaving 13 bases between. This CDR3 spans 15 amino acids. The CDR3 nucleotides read TGTGCCAGCAGCCAAAGGGACGGACGGGAAGAGACCCAGTACTTC. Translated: CASSQRDGREETQYF.

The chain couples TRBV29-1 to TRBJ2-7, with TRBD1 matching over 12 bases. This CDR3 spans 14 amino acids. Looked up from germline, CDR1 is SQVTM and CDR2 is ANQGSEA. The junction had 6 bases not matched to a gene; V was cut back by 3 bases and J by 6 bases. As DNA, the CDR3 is TGCAGCGTTGATAAGGGACAGGGGGCAGGCGAGCAGTACTTC. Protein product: CSVDKGQGAGEQYF.

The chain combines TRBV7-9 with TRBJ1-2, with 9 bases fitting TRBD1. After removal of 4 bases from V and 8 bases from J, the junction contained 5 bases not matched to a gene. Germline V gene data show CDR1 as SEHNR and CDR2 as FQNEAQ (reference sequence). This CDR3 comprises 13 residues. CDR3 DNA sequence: TGTGCCAGCAGCTCCACAGGGGGCGGCGGCTACACCTTC. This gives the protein CASSSTGGGGYTF.

The CDR3: CAIRIQGQGSYEQYF. In nucleotides, the CDR3 is TGTGCCATCAGAATCCAGGGACAGGGGTCCTACGAGCAGTACTTC. The genes are TRBV10-3 and TRBJ2-7, with 10 bases that match TRBD1. J gave up 1 base and V 6 bases, and 6 bases lay outside the gene matches. The V gene's germline CDR1 is ENHRY and CDR2 SYGVKD. CDR3 length: 15 amino acids.